This T cell receptor (beta chain) was observed in a study of T cell responses to AZD1222 COVID-19 vaccine. Regarding the study as a whole: The breadth and depth of Spike-specific TCRs increased once two AZD1222 doses had been given. Repertoire collection took place solely once the T cell response had peaked.

Looked up from germline, CDR1 is MGHDK and CDR2 is SYGVNS. The CDR3 consists of 15 residues. Trimming took 3 bases from V and 1 from J; bases not matched to a gene: 4. For this clone: Its specificity is not known.

Pooling covered second doses at about 4 or about 12 weeks. Sequencing used immunoSEQ multiplex PCR; TCRdb keeps in-frame clones, though not all of them. The sample carries 150,000 or so clones, approximately 91% recorded once. The chain has TRBV25-1 and TRBJ2-3; 7 bases align to TRBD2. The sequences come from peripheral blood, collected 28 days after the second AZD1222 dose. The TCR was taken from an adult who received the AZD1222 COVID-19 vaccine. As DNA, the CDR3 is TGTGCCAGCAGTGAGGGAAGCGGGGGCACAGATACGCAGTATTTT. Translation: CASSEGSGGTDTQYF. The whole variable domain, remainder taken from reference TRBV25-1 and TRBJ2-3, is EADIYQTPRYLVIGTGKKITLECSQTMGHDKMYWYQQDPGMELHLIHYSYGVNSTEKGDLSSESTVSRIRTEHFPLTLESARPSHTSQYLCASSEGSGGTDTQYFGPGTRLTVL.